The 20 T cell receptor beta chains below all came from one sample that was sequenced in a study of blood T cell repertoires in COVID-19 (TCRdb year 2020). Preparation of the library involved the immunoSEQ multiplex PCR assay. TCRdb re-hosts the immuneACCESS table, in-frame sequences only. Its copies lack some clones; in the studies checked, an unresolved V gene accounts for under half of them, and the cause for the rest is not known. Recorded for this sample are roughly 360,000 clones; roughly 90% of them occurred a single time. Approximately 1% of the sample is held by the ten biggest clonotypes. The sequenced sample was PBMCs or T cells enriched from blood (not recorded which). All receptors derive from a woman aged 30 to 39 with acute COVID-19.

V gene TRBV2 combines with J gene TRBJ2-7; possible D gene TRBD2, 5 bases. CDR1 and CDR2 (germline): SNHLY, FYNNEI. Trimming took off 5 bases at V and 4 bases at J, with 9 bases between the two ends. CDR3 length: 12 amino acids. The chain's CDR3 is CASSPSGYEQYF. For the CDR3, the DNA is TGTGCCAGCAGTCCCTCGGGGTACGAGCAGTACTTC.

The V gene is TRBV6-1, the J gene TRBJ1-6; no reliable D call. The CDR3 is 17 residues long. V lost 2 bases to trimming and J lost 9 bases, with 20 bases between them. Germline lookup yields CDR1 MNHNS and CDR2 SASEGT. CDR3 coding DNA: TGTGCCAGCAGTGAACCCTACGGCCTCGGGAAGGGTTCACCCCTCCACTTT. As protein: CASSEPYGLGKGSPLHF.

The V call is TRBV9, the J call TRBJ2-3; D is perhaps TRBD2 (6 bases). V was cut by 0 bases and J by 4 bases, with 9 bases left in between. This CDR3 is built from 14 residues. Germline V gene sequence: CDR1 SGDLS, CDR2 YYNGEE. The CDR3 spells CASSVDGDSDTQYF. CDR3 coding DNA: TGTGCCAGCAGCGTAGATGGGGACTCAGATACGCAGTATTTT.

The rearrangement links TRBV19 to TRBJ2-7, with TRBD1 matching 10 bases. CDR3 size: 15 residues. V gave up 5 bases and J gave up 6 bases; unmatched junction bases: 10. CDR1 and CDR2 from the germline V gene are LNHDA and SQIVND (reference sequence). The CDR3 DNA follows: TGTGCCAGTAGTCCAAGACAGGGGGCTTCTGGCGAGCAGTACTTC. It specifies CASSPRQGASGEQYF. Full variable domain (outside the CDR3, taken from reference TRBV19 and TRBJ2-7): DGGITQSPKYLFRKEGQNVTLSCEQNLNHDAMYWYRQDPGQGLRLIYYSQIVNDFQKGDIAEGYSVSREKKESFPLTVTSAQKNPTAFYLCASSPRQGASGEQYFGPGTRLTVT.

V is TRBV5-1 and J is TRBJ1-1; D possibly corresponds to TRBD1 (6 bases). The V gene's germline CDR1 is SGHRS and CDR2 YFSETQ. CDR3 length: 14 residues. The V end was cut by 7 bases, the J end by 5 bases, with 18 bases between. The CDR3 region has the DNA TGCGCCAGCCATCCTCGGGGGGGCGGAACTGAAGCTTTCTTT. As protein: CASHPRGGGTEAFF.

CDR3 residues: CASSKGQGGYGYTF. The DNA of the CDR3 is TGCGCCAGCAGTAAGGGACAGGGCGGCTATGGCTACACCTTC. The V call is TRBV10-2, the J call TRBJ1-2; the match to TRBD1 covers 9 bases. The CDR3 is made up of 14 amino acids. V trimming: 5 bases; J trimming: 4 bases; junction bases outside the gene matches: 5. Germline values: CDR1 WSHSY, CDR2 SAAADI.

This clone has only a few counts. The V gene is TRBV30, the J gene TRBJ1-6; TRBD1 is a possible D gene (5 bases). Germline CDR1 and CDR2: GTSNPN and SVGIG (reference sequence). V shed 2 bases and J shed 11 bases, with 10 bases lying between them. This CDR3 is built from 12 residues. This CDR3 is CAWSQGSAPLHF. The CDR3 DNA is TGTGCCTGGAGTCAGGGCAGCGCACCCCTCCACTTT.

CDR3 sequence (DNA): TGTGCCAGCAGCAGTCGGGGACAGGCCCTAATAGATACGCAGTATTTT. Its protein product is CASSSRGQALIDTQYF. This sequence joins TRBV21-1 and TRBJ2-3; the tabulated D call, TRBD1, remains unverified against the DNA. TRBV21-1 is noted as a pseudogene. This CDR3 comprises 16 residues.

This clone was seen only once. The rearrangement uses TRBV30 and TRBJ2-3; 7 bases map to TRBD2. This CDR3 has 15 residues. V gave up 1 base and J gave up 4 bases; unmatched junction bases: 8. Germline V gives CDR1 GTSNPN, CDR2 SVGIG (reference sequence). CDR3 region: CAWSGVRGRADTQYF. CDR3 nucleotides: TGTGCCTGGAGTGGGGTTCGTGGGAGGGCAGATACGCAGTATTTT. Variable domain in full (rest from reference TRBV30 and TRBJ2-3): SQTIHQWPATLVQPVGSPLSLECTVEGTSNPNLYWYRQAAGRGLQLLFYSVGIGQISSEVPQNLSASRPQDRQFILSSKKLLLSDSGFYLCAWSGVRGRADTQYFGPGTRLTVL.

The chain is built from TRBV24-1 and TRBJ1-2; 7 bases agree with TRBD1. The CDR3 contains 15 residues. Trimming removed 3 bases from V and 9 bases from J; junction bases left unmatched: 12. CDR1 is KGHDR, CDR2 SFDVKD, per germline. The CDR3: CATSDPTGEPLRYTF. CDR3 bases: TGTGCCACCAGTGATCCAACAGGGGAACCCCTTCGCTACACCTTC.

The rearrangement links TRBV5-1 to TRBJ2-2; TRBD2 matches at 7 bases. V shed 0 bases, J shed 3 bases, and the junction held 2 bases outside the gene matches. From germline, CDR1 is SGHRS and CDR2 YFSETQ. This CDR3 contains 15 residues. The CDR3 bases are TGCGCCAGCAGCTTGGCGGCGGGGGACACCGGGGAGCTGTTTTTT. It translates to CASSLAAGDTGELFF.

The V call is TRBV30, the J call TRBJ1-1; 8 bases are shared with TRBD1. This CDR3 region has 15 residues. Trimming took 2 bases from V and 4 from J; bases not matched to a gene: 9. Germline V gene sequence: CDR1 GTSNPN, CDR2 SVGIG (reference sequence). CDR3 amino acids: CAWSPIRTGRTEAFF. DNA for the CDR3: TGTGCCTGGAGTCCTATCCGGACAGGGCGCACTGAAGCTTTCTTT.

J is TRBJ1-6 and V is TRBV2; D is perhaps TRBD1 (5 bases). From germline, CDR1 is SNHLY and CDR2 FYNNEI. The CDR3 contains 15 residues. V lost 3 bases and J 2 bases, leaving 8 bases between the germline ends. The CDR3: CASSDGRAYNSPLHF. The CDR3 coding sequence is TGTGCCAGCAGTGATGGCAGGGCCTATAATTCACCCCTCCACTTT.

In its sample, this clone was seen once. The rearrangement joins TRBV29-1 to TRBJ2-3; the match to TRBD1 covers 9 bases. V was clipped by 4 bases and J by 0 bases; unmatched bases: 5. Germline V gene sequence: CDR1 SQVTM, CDR2 ANQGSEA. CDR3 length: 15 residues. CDR3 sequence reads: CSVVGGTGSTDTQYF. CDR3 sequence (DNA): TGCAGCGTTGTGGGTGGGACAGGGAGCACAGATACGCAGTATTTT.

The chain has TRBV19 and TRBJ2-1, with 10 bases fitting TRBD2. J lost 7 bases, V lost 0 bases, and 6 bases had no gene match. CDR1 and CDR2 from the germline V gene are LNHDA and SQIVND (reference sequence). CDR3 length equals 16 residues. Written as DNA, the CDR3 is TGTGCCAGTAGTATAGATCCTAGCGGGGGTCGGAATGAGCAGTTCTTC. Translated: CASSIDPSGGRNEQFF.

This clone has only one observation. The V gene is TRBV10-3, the J gene TRBJ1-6; maybe TRBD1 (6 bases). V was shortened by 6 bases and J by 8 bases, with 11 bases between the two germline ends. Germline CDR1 reads ENHRY; CDR2 reads SYGVKD. This CDR3 has 13 residues. The CDR3 bases are TGTGCCATCAGGGGACATCAGGATTCACCCCTCCACTTT. It yields the protein CAIRGHQDSPLHF.

This chain's CDR3 is CASSFSPSYEQYF. The CDR3, as DNA: TGTGCCAGCAGCTTTTCTCCCTCCTACGAGCAGTACTTC. The chain employs TRBV5-4 and TRBJ2-7; D remains ambiguous. V was pared by 2 bases and J by 0 bases, with 6 bases between. The CDR3 is made up of 13 amino acids. Germline V gene data show CDR1 as SGHNT and CDR2 as YYREEE (reference sequence).

This clone was counted a single time. The chain employs TRBV14 and TRBJ1-2; D might be TRBD1 (5 bases). Between the trimmed V and J ends, which lost 1 base and 7 bases, there was a span of 13 bases. CDR1 SGHDN and CDR2 FVKESK come from the germline V gene. CDR3 length: 14 amino acids. This CDR3 reads CASSQVPGSPGYTF. In DNA, the CDR3 is TGTGCCAGCAGCCAAGTTCCAGGGTCGCCTGGCTACACCTTC.

The CDR3, as DNA: TGTGCCAGCAGCTTCGGGACTTCCATTACCTATGGCTACACCTTC. Its protein is CASSFGTSITYGYTF. This chain links TRBV5-5 with TRBJ1-2; the D gene is possibly TRBD1 (5 bases). V lost 2 bases and J lost 4, with 15 bases in between. Germline V lookup: CDR1 SGHKS, CDR2 YYEKEE (reference sequence). CDR3 length: 15 amino acids.

This clone appeared once. The chain is built from TRBV13 and TRBJ2-7, with 9 positions matching TRBD1. The CDR3 spans 14 residues. Trimming removed 5 bases from V and 2 bases from J; junction bases left unmatched: 4. The germline V gene encodes CDR1 PRHDT and CDR2 FYEKMQ (reference sequence). The CDR3 DNA reads TGTGCCAGCAGCCCGCGGGACAGGGCCTACGAGCAGTACTTC. Translation: CASSPRDRAYEQYF.